Following are 25 T cell receptor beta chains from one sample sequenced in a study of radiation and T cells in renal cell carcinoma. Profiling relied on immunoSEQ multiplex PCR, and the TCRdb table lists in-frame clones only, not all of them. The sample contains roughly 140,000 clones, about nine tenths of which appear only once. Time point of the sample: blood 2 weeks post-SBRT. Treatment: 15 Gy SBRT to primary tumor, nephrectomy 4 weeks later. The specimen comprised blood, sampled from a patient whose treatment included radiotherapy and nephrectomy. The receptors were gathered from a woman in her fifties or sixties with renal cell carcinoma.

The chain uses TRBV5-5 and TRBJ2-7, with D tentatively TRBD1 (6 bases). This CDR3 is built from 14 residues. Per germline, CDR1 SGHKS and CDR2 YYEKEE (reference sequence). The V gene lost 2 bases and the J gene lost 2 bases, with 11 bases spanning the gap. The CDR3 DNA follows: TGTGCCAGCAGCTTTCAACAGGGCCCCTACGAGCAGTACTTC. It encodes CASSFQQGPYEQYF.

The chain's CDR3 is CATRRTGRSYEQYF. The CDR3 DNA is TGCGCCACCCGAAGAACAGGTCGATCCTACGAGCAGTACTTC. This sequence joins TRBV5-1 and TRBJ2-7, with a possible D match to TRBD1 (5 bases). Trimming cost V 9 bases and J 1 base, with 17 bases left between them. The CDR3 length is 14 residues. The germline V gene encodes CDR1 SGHRS and CDR2 YFSETQ.

The chain is built from TRBV5-4 and TRBJ1-6; D is perhaps TRBD1 (5 bases). The CDR3 runs 14 residues. V dropped 5 bases and J dropped 10 bases, with 16 bases sitting between them. Germline loops: CDR1 SGHNT, CDR2 YYREEE (reference sequence). CDR3 in amino acids: CASRQQASGSPLHF. CDR3 bases: TGTGCCAGCAGGCAACAGGCCTCGGGGTCACCCCTCCACTTT.

The CDR3 DNA reads as TGTGCCAGTAGTATCGGACAGTCTAGCAATCAGCCCCAGCATTTT. Its translation: CASSIGQSSNQPQHF. This rearrangement joins TRBV19 to TRBJ1-5; perhaps TRBD1 as D (6 bases). Trimming shortened V by 3 bases and J by 0 bases, and 9 bases separated the two germline ends. The CDR3 extends over 15 amino acids. Germline V gene sequence: CDR1 LNHDA, CDR2 SQIVND (reference sequence).

This chain joins TRBV2 and TRBJ2-4, with a possible D match to TRBD2 (6 bases). Trimming shortened V by 4 bases and J by 3 bases, and 10 bases separated the two germline ends. The CDR3 extends over 14 amino acids. The germline V gene has CDR1 SNHLY and CDR2 FYNNEI. The CDR3 loop reads CASSGGVYKNIQYF. The CDR3 nucleotides are TGTGCCAGCAGTGGGGGGGTTTACAAAAACATTCAGTACTTC. Full variable domain (outside the CDR3, taken from reference TRBV2 and TRBJ2-4): EPEVTQTPSHQVTQMGQEVILRCVPISNHLYFYWYRQILGQKVEFLVSFYNNEISEKSEIFDDQFSVERPDGSNFTLKIRSTKLEDSAMYFCASSGGVYKNIQYFGAGTRLSVL.

In DNA, the CDR3 is TGTGCCAGCGGGGGGCCGGGCGGCACTGAAGCTTTCTTT. Its protein is CASGGPGGTEAFF. The chain joins TRBV19 to TRBJ1-1, with D tentatively TRBD1 (6 bases). The germline V gene has CDR1 LNHDA and CDR2 SQIVND (reference sequence). The CDR3 runs 13 residues. V was clipped by 9 bases and J by 4 bases, with 15 bases between them.

This chain uses TRBV6-1 with TRBJ2-5, with 9 bases identical to TRBD2. The CDR3 extends over 13 amino acids. The V and J ends lost 10 bases and 1 base, in that order; junction bases with no gene match: 4. Germline CDR1 is MNHNS and CDR2 is SASEGT. The CDR3 nucleotides are TGTGCCATCGAGCGGGGGGCCCAAGAGACCCAGTACTTC. Amino acid sequence: CAIERGAQETQYF.

The chain combines TRBV7-1 with TRBJ2-7; TRBD1 matches 7 bases. TRBV7-1 is an ORF, and what it does is uncertain. Trimming at V came to 7 bases and at J to 6 bases, leaving 9 bases not matched to a gene. The CDR3 totals 13 residues. The CDR3 sequence: CASTSTGSGEQYF. The CDR3 DNA reads as TGTGCCAGCACCTCGACAGGGTCTGGCGAGCAGTACTTC.

In DNA form, the CDR3 reads TGTGCCAGCAGCTCCGTCAGGGTGGGTTATGGCTACACCTTC. As protein: CASSSVRVGYGYTF. This sequence joins TRBV7-8 and TRBJ1-2; D might be TRBD1 (5 bases). Germline loops: CDR1 SGHVS, CDR2 FQNEAQ. With 4 bases removed from V and 5 bases from J, the gap between germline ends came to 14 bases. This CDR3 is built from 14 residues.

This clone was recorded only once. The sample contains more than one DNA sequence encoding this CDR3. The CDR3 spells CASSPRTGPNTEAFF. Written as DNA, the CDR3 is TGTGCCAGTAGTCCCCGGACAGGGCCGAACACTGAAGCTTTCTTT. The chain joins TRBV19 to TRBJ1-1, with TRBD1 identical over 8 bases. The CDR3 contains 15 residues. Germline lookup yields CDR1 LNHDA and CDR2 SQIVND (reference sequence). V shed 5 bases, J shed 1 base, and the junction held 6 bases outside the gene matches. Based on the CDR3 plus reference TRBV19 and TRBJ1-1, the full variable domain is DGGITQSPKYLFRKEGQNVTLSCEQNLNHDAMYWYRQDPGQGLRLIYYSQIVNDFQKGDIAEGYSVSREKKESFPLTVTSAQKNPTAFYLCASSPRTGPNTEAFFGQGTRLTVV.

This rearrangement joins TRBV7-2 to TRBJ1-3, with a tentative D call TRBD1 (5 bases). Germline values: CDR1 SGHTA, CDR2 FQGNSA. Trimming removed 1 base at V and 4 bases at J, with 8 bases between. The CDR3 covers 14 residues. CDR3 sequence reads: CASSLGTTGNTIYF. CDR3 coding DNA: TGTGCCAGCAGCTTAGGGACAACAGGAAACACCATATATTTT.

CDR3 nucleotide sequence: TGCGCCAGCTCGGTGGGGGGGGCAAGGCAGCCCCAGCATTTT. As protein: CASSVGGARQPQHF. This chain joins TRBV10-2 and TRBJ1-5, with D possibly matching TRBD1 (6 bases). Trimming took off 8 bases at V and 7 bases at J, with 18 bases between the two ends. Germline V CDR1 and CDR2: WSHSY, SAAADI. This CDR3 region has 14 residues.

The CDR3 loop reads CAWSYGTNTEAFF. For the CDR3, the DNA is TGTGCCTGGAGTTATGGGACGAACACTGAAGCTTTCTTT. The chain joins TRBV30 to TRBJ1-1; perhaps TRBD1 as D (5 bases). The CDR3 is made up of 13 amino acids. Germline V lookup: CDR1 GTSNPN, CDR2 SVGIG (reference sequence). Trimming pared 2 bases from V and 1 base from J, leaving 8 bases between.

This chain connects TRBV15 to TRBJ1-6; no definite D call. V was pared by 0 bases and J by 5 bases, with 8 bases between. The CDR3 runs to 15 residues. Germline V gene lookup returns CDR1 LNHNV and CDR2 YYDKDF (reference sequence). The CDR3 sequence is CATSRDRLDNSPLHF. CDR3 DNA: TGTGCCACCAGCAGAGATCGACTAGATAATTCACCCCTCCACTTT.

The chain combines TRBV9 with TRBJ1-3; no definite D call. V was clipped by 0 bases and J by 0 bases, with 10 bases between them. Germline loops: CDR1 SGDLS, CDR2 YYNGEE. The CDR3 contains 16 residues. CDR3 in DNA: TGTGCCAGCAGCGTAGATACGGCAAACTCTGGAAACACCATATATTTT. Translation: CASSVDTANSGNTIYF.

The gene calls are TRBV6-5 and TRBJ1-5, with D possibly being TRBD1 (6 bases). Deletions cut 4 bases from V and 7 bases from J, with 14 bases between. The CDR3 sequence is 14 residues long. The germline gives CDR1 MNHEY, CDR2 SVGAGI. CDR3 coding DNA: TGTGCCAGCAGTTCCTCACAGGGCAGACAGCCCCAGCATTTT. This codes for CASSSSQGRQPQHF.

This clone has only a few counts. The chain joins TRBV7-9 to TRBJ1-1; D remains ambiguous. V was pared by 2 bases and J by 0 bases, with 7 bases between. The CDR3 has 14 residues. Looked up from germline, CDR1 is SEHNR and CDR2 is FQNEAQ (reference sequence). CDR3 coding DNA: TGTGCCAGCAGCTTATCGGGTGTGAACACTGAAGCTTTCTTT. Translating gives CASSLSGVNTEAFF.

This clone was observed a few times. The V and J genes are TRBV13 and TRBJ1-6; D is uncertain. CDR1 and CDR2 (germline): PRHDT, FYEKMQ (reference sequence). Trimming took off 2 bases at V and 0 bases at J, with 2 bases between the two ends. The CDR3 runs 14 residues. The CDR3 nucleotides read TGTGCCAGCAGCTTAAGCTCCTATAATTCACCCCTCCACTTT. As protein: CASSLSSYNSPLHF. Variable domain in full (rest from reference TRBV13 and TRBJ1-6): AAGVIQSPRHLIKEKRETATLKCYPIPRHDTVYWYQQGPGQDPQFLISFYEKMQSDKGSIPDRFSAQQFSDYHSELNMSSLELGDSALYFCASSLSSYNSPLHFGNGTRLTVT.

The chain carries TRBV19 and TRBJ2-3; 7 bases fit TRBD2. Germline CDR1 LNHDA, CDR2 SQIVND (reference sequence). Trimming at V came to 1 base and at J to 4 bases, leaving 8 bases not matched to a gene. The CDR3 covers 16 residues. This chain's CDR3 is CASSIATGGGADTQYF. The CDR3 DNA reads as TGTGCCAGTAGTATAGCAACTGGGGGGGGTGCAGATACGCAGTATTTT.

J is TRBJ2-7 and V is TRBV7-9; no definite D call. The CDR3 is made up of 11 amino acids. Germline CDR1 SEHNR, CDR2 FQNEAQ (reference sequence). Trimming took off 4 bases at V and 3 bases at J, with 4 bases between the two ends. CDR3 protein: CASSSNYEQYF. The CDR3 bases are TGTGCCAGCAGCTCCAACTACGAGCAGTACTTC.

The rearrangement links TRBV30 to TRBJ2-2; D perhaps matches TRBD1 (5 bases). The CDR3 covers 16 residues. CDR1 is GTSNPN and CDR2 is SVGIG in the germline V gene (reference sequence). V lost 0 bases to trimming and J lost 0 bases, with 11 bases between them. CDR3 residues: CAWSVQAGPNTGELFF. The CDR3 bases are TGTGCCTGGAGTGTACAGGCCGGACCGAACACCGGGGAGCTGTTTTTT.

V usage is TRBV6-5 and J usage is TRBJ1-1; D possibly corresponds to TRBD1 (5 bases). Trimming removed 1 base from V and 4 bases from J, with 10 bases in between. The CDR3 has 14 amino acids. Germline CDR1 is MNHEY and CDR2 is SVGAGI. The CDR3 here is CASSYLSGTTEAFF. For the CDR3, the DNA is TGTGCCAGCAGTTACTTATCAGGGACCACTGAAGCTTTCTTT.

DNA for the CDR3: TGCGCCAGCAGCTTGGTCCGACTTATCTCTGGAAACACCATATATTTT. It codes for CASSLVRLISGNTIYF. The chain employs TRBV5-1 and TRBJ1-3; D not certain. The CDR3 has 16 residues. Trimming removed 0 bases at V and 0 bases at J, with 10 bases between. Germline V gene data show CDR1 as SGHRS and CDR2 as YFSETQ. Looking up the rest from reference TRBV5-1 and TRBJ1-3 gives the full variable domain: KAGVTQTPRYLIKTRGQQVTLSCSPISGHRSVSWYQQTPGQGLQFLFEYFSETQRNKGNFPGRFSGRQFSNSRSEMNVSTLELGDSALYLCASSLVRLISGNTIYFGEGSWLTVV.

The CDR3: CAISESGNNQPQHF. The CDR3 coding sequence is TGTGCCATCAGTGAATCAGGGAACAATCAGCCCCAGCATTTT. The gene calls are TRBV10-3 and TRBJ1-5, with D possibly being TRBD1 (5 bases). The CDR3 is 14 amino acids. Germline values: CDR1 ENHRY, CDR2 SYGVKD. Deletions cut 3 bases from V and 3 bases from J, with 9 bases between.

The chain recombines TRBV18 with TRBJ1-5; TRBD1 matches 8 bases. The CDR3 has 16 residues. The junction had 8 bases not matched to a gene; V was cut back by 5 bases and J by 2 bases. Germline V CDR1 and CDR2: KGHSH, LQKENI. CDR3 nucleotide sequence: TGTGCCAGCTCATCCGGACAGGGAAAGCGCAATCAGCCCCAGCATTTT. It encodes CASSSGQGKRNQPQHF.